This T cell receptor (beta chain) stems from a study of patients with pleural tuberculosis. This clonotype was seen ten or more times. Germline V gives CDR1 SGDLS, CDR2 YYNGEE. V was pared by 4 bases and J by 5 bases, with 15 bases between. This CDR3 region has 14 residues. TCRdb called the reads again in MiXCR, with one record for every CDR3 protein. The profile shows 29,000 or so distinct CDR3 sequences, 15% to 20% of them singletons. The TCR comes from a human donor with pleural tuberculosis. Sequencing was performed on peripheral blood. The chain uses TRBV9 and TRBJ2-5, with D tentatively TRBD1 (5 bases). The CDR3 protein is CASSSFDSGETQYF. CDR3 nucleotides: TGTGCCAGCAGCTCCTTCGACAGTGGGGAGACCCAGTACTTC.